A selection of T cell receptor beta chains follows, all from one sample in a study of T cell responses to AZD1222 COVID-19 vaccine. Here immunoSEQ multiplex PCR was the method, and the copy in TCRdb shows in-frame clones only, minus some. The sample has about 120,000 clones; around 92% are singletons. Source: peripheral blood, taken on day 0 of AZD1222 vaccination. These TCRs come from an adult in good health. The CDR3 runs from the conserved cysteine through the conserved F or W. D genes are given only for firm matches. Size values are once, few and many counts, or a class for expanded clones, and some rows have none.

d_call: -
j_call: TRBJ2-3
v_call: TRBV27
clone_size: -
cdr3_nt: TGTGCCAGCACCCTCGGTTATACGCAGTATTTT
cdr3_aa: CASTLGYTQYF

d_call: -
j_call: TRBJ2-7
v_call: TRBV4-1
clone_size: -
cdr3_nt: TGCGCCAGCAGCCAAGAGGGGACCTACGAGCAGTACTTC
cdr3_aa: CASSQEGTYEQYF

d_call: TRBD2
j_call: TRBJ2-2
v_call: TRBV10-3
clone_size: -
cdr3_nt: TGTGCCATCAGTGGAGTGGGAGGGACCGGGGAGCTGTTTTTT
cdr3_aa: CAISGVGGTGELFF

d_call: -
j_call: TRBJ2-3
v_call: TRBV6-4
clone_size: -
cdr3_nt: TGTGCCAGCAGTGACAAGGGGCTCACAGATACGCAGTATTTT
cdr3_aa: CASSDKGLTDTQYF

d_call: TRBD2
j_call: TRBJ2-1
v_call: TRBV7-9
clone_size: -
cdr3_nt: TGTGCCAGCAGCTTAATAAAACTAGCGGGGTTCTACAATGAGCAGTTCTTC
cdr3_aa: CASSLIKLAGFYNEQFF

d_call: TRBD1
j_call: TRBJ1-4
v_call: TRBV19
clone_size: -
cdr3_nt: TGTGCCAGTAGTGCCCCCGGGACAGGGGACGAAAAACTGTTTTTT
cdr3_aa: CASSAPGTGDEKLFF

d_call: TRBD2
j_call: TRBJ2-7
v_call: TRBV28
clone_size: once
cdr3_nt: TGTGCCAGCAGTTTGGTAGCGGGGAGCTCCTACGAGCAGTACTTC
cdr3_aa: CASSLVAGSSYEQYF

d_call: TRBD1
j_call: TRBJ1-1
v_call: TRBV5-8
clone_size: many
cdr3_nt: TGTGCCAGCAGCTTCCGGGACAGTAACACTGAAGCTTTCTTT
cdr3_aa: CASSFRDSNTEAFF

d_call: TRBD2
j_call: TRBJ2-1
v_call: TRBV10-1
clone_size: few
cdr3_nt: TGCGCCAGCTCTAGCGGGGGGGCCGGGGGTTTCAATGAGCAGTTCTTC
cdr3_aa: CASSSGGAGGFNEQFF

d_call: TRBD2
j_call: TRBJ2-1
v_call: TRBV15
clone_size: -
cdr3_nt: TGTGCCACCAGCAGAGATAGAGGCGGGGGGGTTAAGAGAGCCTACAATGAGCAGTTCTTC
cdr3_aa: CATSRDRGGGVKRAYNEQFF

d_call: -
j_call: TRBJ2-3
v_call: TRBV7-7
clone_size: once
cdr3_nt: TGTGCCAGCAGCCCCATGGGGAGCACAGATACGCAGTATTTT
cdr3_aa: CASSPMGSTDTQYF

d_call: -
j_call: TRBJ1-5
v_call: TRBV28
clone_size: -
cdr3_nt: TGTGCCAGTTGTGGACATAGCAATCAGCCCCAGCATTTT
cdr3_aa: CASCGHSNQPQHF

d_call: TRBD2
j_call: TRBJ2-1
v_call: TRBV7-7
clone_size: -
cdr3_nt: TGTGCTAGCAGCCGCGGGGGTAGCTTAAATGAGCAGTTCTTC
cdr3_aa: CASSRGGSLNEQFF

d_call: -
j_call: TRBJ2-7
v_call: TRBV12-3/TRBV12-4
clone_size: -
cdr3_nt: TGTGCCAGCAGTTTAACCTCCAGCTACGAGCAGTACTTC
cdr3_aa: CASSLTSSYEQYF

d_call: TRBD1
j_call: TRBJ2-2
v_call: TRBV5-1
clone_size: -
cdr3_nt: TGCGCCAGCATTGGGCCAGGGGGTCTCGGGGAGCTGTTTTTT
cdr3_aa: CASIGPGGLGELFF

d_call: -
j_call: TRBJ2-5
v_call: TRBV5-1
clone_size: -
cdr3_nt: TGCGCCAGCAGCGGAGGGGACCGACCAATCCAAGAGACCCAGTACTTC
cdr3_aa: CASSGGDRPIQETQYF

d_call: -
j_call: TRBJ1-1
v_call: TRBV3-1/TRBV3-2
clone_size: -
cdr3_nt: TGTGCCAGCAGCGAGGAGACAATCCCCGACACTGAAGCTTTCTTT
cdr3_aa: CASSEETIPDTEAFF

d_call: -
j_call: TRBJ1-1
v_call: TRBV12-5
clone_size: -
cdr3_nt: TGTGCTAGTGGTTTTGAAACGAGGAACACTGAAGCTTTCTTT
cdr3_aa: CASGFETRNTEAFF

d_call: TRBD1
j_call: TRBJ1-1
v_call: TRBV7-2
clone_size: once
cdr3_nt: TGTGCCAGCAGCTTTGCGGGACAGGGCAACACTGAAGCTTTCTTT
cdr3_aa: CASSFAGQGNTEAFF

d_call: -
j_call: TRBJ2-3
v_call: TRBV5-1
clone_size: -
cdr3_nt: TGCGCCAGCAGCTTAAGAGCGGCTAGCACAGATACGCAGTATTTT
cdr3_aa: CASSLRAASTDTQYF

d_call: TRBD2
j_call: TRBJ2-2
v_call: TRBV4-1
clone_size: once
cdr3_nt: TGCGCCAGCAGCCAGAAACTAGCGGGAGGGCCCGGGGAGCTGTTTTTT
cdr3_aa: CASSQKLAGGPGELFF

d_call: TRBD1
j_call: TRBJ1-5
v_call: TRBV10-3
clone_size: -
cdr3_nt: TGTGCCATCAGTGAACGGGACAGCCTTCATCAGCCCCAGCATTTT
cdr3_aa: CAISERDSLHQPQHF